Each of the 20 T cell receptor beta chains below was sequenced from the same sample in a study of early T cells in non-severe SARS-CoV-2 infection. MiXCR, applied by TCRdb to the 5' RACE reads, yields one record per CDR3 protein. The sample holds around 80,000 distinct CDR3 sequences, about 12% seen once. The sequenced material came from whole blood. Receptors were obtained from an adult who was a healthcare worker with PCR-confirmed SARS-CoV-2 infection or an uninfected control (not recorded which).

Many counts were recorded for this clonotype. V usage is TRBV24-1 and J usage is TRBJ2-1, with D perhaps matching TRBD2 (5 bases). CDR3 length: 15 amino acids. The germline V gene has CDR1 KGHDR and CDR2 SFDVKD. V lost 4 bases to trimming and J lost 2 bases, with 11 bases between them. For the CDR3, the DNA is TGTGCCACCAGTGAGAGCGGCTTAACCTACAATGAGCAGTTCTTC. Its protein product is CATSESGLTYNEQFF.

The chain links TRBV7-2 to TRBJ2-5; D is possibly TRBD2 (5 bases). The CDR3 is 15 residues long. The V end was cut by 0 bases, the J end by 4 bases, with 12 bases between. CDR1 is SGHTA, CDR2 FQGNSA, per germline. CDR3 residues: CASSLAPGVGETQYF. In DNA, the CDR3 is TGTGCCAGCAGCTTAGCGCCCGGGGTAGGAGAGACCCAGTACTTC.

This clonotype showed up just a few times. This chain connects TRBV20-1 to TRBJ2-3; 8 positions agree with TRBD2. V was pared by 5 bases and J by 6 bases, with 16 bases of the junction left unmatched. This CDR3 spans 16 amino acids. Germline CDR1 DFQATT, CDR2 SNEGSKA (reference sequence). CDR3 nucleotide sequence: TGCAGTGCTGGGCTTACTAGCGGAGGCCCAAGGGATACGCAGTATTTT. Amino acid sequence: CSAGLTSGGPRDTQYF.

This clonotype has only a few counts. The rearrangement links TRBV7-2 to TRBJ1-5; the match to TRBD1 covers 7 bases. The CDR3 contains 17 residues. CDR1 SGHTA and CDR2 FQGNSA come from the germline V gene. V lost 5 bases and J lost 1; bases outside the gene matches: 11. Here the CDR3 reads CASSPSDRAGSNQPQHF. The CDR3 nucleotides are TGTGCCAGCAGCCCCTCAGACAGGGCGGGCAGCAATCAGCCCCAGCATTTT.

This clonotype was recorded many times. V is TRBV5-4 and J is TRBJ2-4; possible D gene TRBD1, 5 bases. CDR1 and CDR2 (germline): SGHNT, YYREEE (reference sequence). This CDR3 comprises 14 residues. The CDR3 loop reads CATRGQGAKNIQYF. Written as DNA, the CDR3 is TGTGCAACCCGAGGTCAGGGTGCCAAAAACATTCAGTACTTC. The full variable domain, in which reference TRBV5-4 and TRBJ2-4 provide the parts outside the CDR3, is ETGVTQSPTHLIKTRGQQVTLRCSSQSGHNTVSWYQQALGQGPQFIFQYYREEENGRGNFPPRFSGLQFPNYSSELNVNALELDDSALYLCATRGQGAKNIQYFGAGTRLSVL.

CDR3 DNA sequence: TGTGCCATCAGGGGGGCGGGAGAATTGAATGAGCAGTTCTTC. It yields the protein CAIRGAGELNEQFF. The chain recombines TRBV10-3 with TRBJ2-1, with a weak D call TRBD2 (7 bases). Germline CDR1 is ENHRY and CDR2 is SYGVKD. The CDR3 is 14 amino acids. Trimming removed 6 bases from V and 7 bases from J, with 16 bases in between.

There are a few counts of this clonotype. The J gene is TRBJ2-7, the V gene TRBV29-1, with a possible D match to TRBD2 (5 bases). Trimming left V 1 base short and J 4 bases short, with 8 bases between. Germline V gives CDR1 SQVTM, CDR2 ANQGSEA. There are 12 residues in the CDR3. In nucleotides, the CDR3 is TGCAGCGTTGAAGGGAGAGGGTACGAGCAGTACTTC. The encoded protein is CSVEGRGYEQYF.

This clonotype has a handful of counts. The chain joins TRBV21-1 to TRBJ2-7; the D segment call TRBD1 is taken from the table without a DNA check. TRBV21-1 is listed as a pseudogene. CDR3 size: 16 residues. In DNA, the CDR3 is TGTGCCAGCAAAGGAGCACGTGGGGGACAGACCTCCGAGCAGTACTTC. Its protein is CASKGARGGQTSEQYF.

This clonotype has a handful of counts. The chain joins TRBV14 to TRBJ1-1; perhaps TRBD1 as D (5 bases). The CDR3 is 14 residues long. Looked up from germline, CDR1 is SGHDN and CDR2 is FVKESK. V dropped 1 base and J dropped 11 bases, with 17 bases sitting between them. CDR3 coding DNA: TGTGCCAGCAGCCAAGCGTTTGCAGGGACCTCGGCTTTCTTT. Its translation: CASSQAFAGTSAFF. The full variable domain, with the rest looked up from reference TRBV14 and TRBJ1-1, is EAGVTQFPSHSVIEKGQTVTLRCDPISGHDNLYWYRRVMGKEIKFLLHFVKESKQDESGMPNNRFLAERTGGTYSTLKVQPAELEDSGVYFCASSQAFAGTSAFFGQGTRLTVV.

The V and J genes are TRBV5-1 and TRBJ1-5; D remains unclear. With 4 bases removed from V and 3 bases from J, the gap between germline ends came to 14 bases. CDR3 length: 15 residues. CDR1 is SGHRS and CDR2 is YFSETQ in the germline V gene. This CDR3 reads CASSPYIGNNQPQHF. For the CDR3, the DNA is TGCGCCAGCAGCCCTTACATCGGAAACAATCAGCCCCAGCATTTT.

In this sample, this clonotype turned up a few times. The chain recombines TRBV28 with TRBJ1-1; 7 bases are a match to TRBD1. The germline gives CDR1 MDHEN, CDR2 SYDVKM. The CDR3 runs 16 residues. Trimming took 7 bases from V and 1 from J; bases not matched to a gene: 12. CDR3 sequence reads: CASTPRRGGGNTEAFF. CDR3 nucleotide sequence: TGTGCCAGCACCCCCCGTCGAGGGGGCGGGAACACTGAAGCTTTCTTT.

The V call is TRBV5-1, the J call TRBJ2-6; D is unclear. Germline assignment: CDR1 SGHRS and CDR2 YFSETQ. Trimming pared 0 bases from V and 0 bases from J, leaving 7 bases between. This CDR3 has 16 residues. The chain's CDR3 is CASSLAPHSGANVLTF. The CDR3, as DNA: TGCGCCAGCAGCTTGGCCCCCCACTCTGGGGCCAACGTCCTGACTTTC.

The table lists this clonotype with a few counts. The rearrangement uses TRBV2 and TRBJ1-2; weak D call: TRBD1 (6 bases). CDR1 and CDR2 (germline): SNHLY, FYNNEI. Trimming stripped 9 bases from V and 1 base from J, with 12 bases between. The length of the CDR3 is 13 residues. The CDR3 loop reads CASLEGHNYGYTF. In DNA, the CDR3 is TGTGCCAGTTTGGAGGGACATAACTATGGCTACACCTTC.

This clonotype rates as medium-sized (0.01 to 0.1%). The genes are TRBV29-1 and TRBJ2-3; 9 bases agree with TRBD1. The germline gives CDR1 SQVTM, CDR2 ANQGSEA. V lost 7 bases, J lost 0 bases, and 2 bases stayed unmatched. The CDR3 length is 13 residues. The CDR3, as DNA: TGCAGCGCGGGGACAGGGAGCACAGATACGCAGTATTTT. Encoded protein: CSAGTGSTDTQYF.

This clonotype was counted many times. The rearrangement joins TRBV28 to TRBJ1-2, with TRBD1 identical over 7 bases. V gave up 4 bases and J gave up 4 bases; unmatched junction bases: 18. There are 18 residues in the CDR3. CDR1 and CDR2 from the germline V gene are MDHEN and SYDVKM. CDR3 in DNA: TGTGCCAGCAGTTCTCCGGGGACAGCGACAAAATTTACCTATGGCTACACCTTC. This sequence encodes CASSSPGTATKFTYGYTF.

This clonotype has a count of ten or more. CDR3 nucleotide sequence: TGTGCCAGCAGTGTAACTAGCGGGAGTAGTTCCTGGGAGACCCAGTACTTC. Translation gives CASSVTSGSSSWETQYF. The V call is TRBV12-3 or TRBV12-4, the J call TRBJ2-5, with TRBD2 matching over 11 bases. Germline trimming cut 5 bases from V and 5 bases from J; bases unmatched to any gene: 13. CDR3 length: 17 amino acids.

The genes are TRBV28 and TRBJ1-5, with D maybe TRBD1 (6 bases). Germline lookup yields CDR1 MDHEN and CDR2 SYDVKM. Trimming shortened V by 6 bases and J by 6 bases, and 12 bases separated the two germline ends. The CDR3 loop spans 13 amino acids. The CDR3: CASSSGGAQPQHF. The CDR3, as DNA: TGTGCCAGCAGCTCGGGGGGGGCTCAGCCCCAGCATTTT.

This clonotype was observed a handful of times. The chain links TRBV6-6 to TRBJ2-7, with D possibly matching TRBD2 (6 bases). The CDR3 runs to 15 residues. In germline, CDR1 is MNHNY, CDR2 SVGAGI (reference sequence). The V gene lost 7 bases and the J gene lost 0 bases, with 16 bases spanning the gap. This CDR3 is CASTPVRESSYEQYF. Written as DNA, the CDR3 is TGTGCCAGCACCCCCGTTCGGGAGAGCTCCTACGAGCAGTACTTC.

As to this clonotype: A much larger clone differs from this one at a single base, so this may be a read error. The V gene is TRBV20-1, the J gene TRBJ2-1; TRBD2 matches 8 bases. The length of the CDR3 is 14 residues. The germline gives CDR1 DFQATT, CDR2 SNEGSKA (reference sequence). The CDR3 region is CRARSVGRGNEQFF. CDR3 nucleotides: TGCAGGGCTAGATCGGTCGGGAGGGGAAATGAGCAGTTCTTC.

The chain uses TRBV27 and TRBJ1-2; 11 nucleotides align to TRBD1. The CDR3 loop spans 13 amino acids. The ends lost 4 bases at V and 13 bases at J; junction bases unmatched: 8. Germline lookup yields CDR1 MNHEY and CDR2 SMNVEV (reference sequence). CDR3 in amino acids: CASSSRTGGSCTF. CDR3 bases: TGTGCCAGCAGTTCGAGGACAGGGGGCTCTTGCACCTTC.